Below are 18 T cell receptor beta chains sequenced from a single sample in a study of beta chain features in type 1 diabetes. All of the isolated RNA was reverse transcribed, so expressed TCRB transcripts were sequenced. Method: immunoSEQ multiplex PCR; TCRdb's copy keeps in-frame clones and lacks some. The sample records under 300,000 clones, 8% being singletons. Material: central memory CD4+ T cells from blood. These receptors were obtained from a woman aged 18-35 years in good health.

The CDR3 region is CASSDPDLSRVSHNSPLHF. The CDR3 DNA sequence: TGTGCCAGCAGTGACCCAGATTTGTCGCGCGTCAGTCATAATTCACCCCTCCACTTT. The chain links TRBV6-4 to TRBJ1-6; no definite D call. The CDR3 contains 19 residues. Germline V gives CDR1 MRHNA, CDR2 SNTAGT. V gave up 2 bases and J gave up 5 bases, with 22 bases separating them.

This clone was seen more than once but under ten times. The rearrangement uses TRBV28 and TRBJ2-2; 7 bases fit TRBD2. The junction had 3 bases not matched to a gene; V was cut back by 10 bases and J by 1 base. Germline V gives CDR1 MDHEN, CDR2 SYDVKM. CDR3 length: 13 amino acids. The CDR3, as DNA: TGTGCCACTATAGCGGGGAACACCGGGGAGCTGTTTTTT. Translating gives CATIAGNTGELFF.

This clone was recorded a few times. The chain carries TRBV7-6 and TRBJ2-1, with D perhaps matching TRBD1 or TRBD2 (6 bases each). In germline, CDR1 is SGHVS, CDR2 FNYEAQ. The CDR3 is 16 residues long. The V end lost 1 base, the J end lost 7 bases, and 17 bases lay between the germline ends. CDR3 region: CASSLGRGRIRNEQFF. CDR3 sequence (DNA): TGTGCCAGCAGCTTAGGCCGGGGGCGCATAAGGAATGAGCAGTTCTTC.

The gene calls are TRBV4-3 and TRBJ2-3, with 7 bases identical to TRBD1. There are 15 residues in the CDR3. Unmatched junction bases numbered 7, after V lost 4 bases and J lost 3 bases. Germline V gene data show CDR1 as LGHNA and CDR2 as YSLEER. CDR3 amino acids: CASSRDRVGTDTQYF. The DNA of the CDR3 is TGCGCCAGCAGCCGTGACAGGGTAGGGACAGATACGCAGTATTTT.

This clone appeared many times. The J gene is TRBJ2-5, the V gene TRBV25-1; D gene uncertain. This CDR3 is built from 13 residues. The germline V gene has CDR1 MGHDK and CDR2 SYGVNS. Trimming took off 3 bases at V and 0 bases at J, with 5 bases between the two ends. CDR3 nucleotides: TGTGCCAGCAGTGACCAGAACCAAGAGACCCAGTACTTC. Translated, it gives CASSDQNQETQYF.

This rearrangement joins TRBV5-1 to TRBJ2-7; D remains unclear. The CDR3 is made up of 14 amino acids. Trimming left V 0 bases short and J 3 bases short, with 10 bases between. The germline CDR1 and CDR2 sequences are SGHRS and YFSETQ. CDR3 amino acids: CASSLARRNYEQYF. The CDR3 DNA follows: TGCGCCAGCAGCTTGGCGCGGCGGAACTACGAGCAGTACTTC.

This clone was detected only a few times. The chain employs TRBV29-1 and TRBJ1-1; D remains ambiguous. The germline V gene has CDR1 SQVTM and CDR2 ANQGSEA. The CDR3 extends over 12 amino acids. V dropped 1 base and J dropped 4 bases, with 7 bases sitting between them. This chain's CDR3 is CSVEGTTTEAFF. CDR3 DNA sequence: TGCAGCGTTGAAGGGACGACCACTGAAGCTTTCTTT.

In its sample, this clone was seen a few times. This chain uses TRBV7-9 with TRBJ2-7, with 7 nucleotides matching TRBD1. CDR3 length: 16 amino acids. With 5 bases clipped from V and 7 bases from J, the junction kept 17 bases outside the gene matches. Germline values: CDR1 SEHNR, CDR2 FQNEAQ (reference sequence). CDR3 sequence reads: CASSKTGTESNREQYF. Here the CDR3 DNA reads TGTGCCAGCAGCAAGACCGGGACAGAGTCAAACCGGGAGCAGTACTTC. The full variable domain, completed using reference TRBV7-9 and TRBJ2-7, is DTGVSQNPRHKITKRGQNVTFRCDPISEHNRLYWYRQTLGQGPEFLTYFQNEAQLEKSRLLSDRFSAERPKGSFSTLEIQRTEQGDSAMYLCASSKTGTESNREQYFGPGTRLTVT.

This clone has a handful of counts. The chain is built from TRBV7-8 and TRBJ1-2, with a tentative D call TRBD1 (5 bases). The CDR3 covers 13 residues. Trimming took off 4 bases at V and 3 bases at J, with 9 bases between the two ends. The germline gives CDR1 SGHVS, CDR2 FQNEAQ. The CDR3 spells CASSSLGDYGYTF. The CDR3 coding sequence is TGTGCCAGCAGCTCGCTAGGGGACTATGGCTACACCTTC.

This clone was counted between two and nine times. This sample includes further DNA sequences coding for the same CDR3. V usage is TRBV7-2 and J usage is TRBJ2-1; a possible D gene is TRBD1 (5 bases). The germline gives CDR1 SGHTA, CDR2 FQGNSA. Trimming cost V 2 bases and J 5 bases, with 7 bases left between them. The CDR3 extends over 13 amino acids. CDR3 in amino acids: CASSLSRDNEQFF. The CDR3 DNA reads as TGTGCCAGCAGCTTAAGCAGGGACAATGAGCAGTTCTTC.

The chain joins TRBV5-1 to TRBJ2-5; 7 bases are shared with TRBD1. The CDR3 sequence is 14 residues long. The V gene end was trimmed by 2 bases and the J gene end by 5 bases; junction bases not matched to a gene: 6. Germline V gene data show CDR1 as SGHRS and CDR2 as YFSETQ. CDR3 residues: CASSFSTGLETQYF. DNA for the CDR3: TGCGCCAGCAGCTTTTCGACAGGGTTGGAGACCCAGTACTTC.

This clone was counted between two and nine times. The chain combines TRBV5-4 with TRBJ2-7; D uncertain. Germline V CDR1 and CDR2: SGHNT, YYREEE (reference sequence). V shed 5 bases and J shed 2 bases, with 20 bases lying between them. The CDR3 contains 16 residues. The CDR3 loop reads CASSLVAWQVPYEQYV. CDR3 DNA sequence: TGTGCCAGCAGTCTGGTCGCGTGGCAGGTGCCCTACGAGCAGTACGTC.

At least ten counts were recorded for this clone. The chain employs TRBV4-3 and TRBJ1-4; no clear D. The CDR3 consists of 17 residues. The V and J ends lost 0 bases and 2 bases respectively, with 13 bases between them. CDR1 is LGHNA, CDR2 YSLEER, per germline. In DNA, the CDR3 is TGCGCCAGCAGCCAAGACCCACGTCTAGCCACTAATGAAAAACTGTTTTTT. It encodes CASSQDPRLATNEKLFF.

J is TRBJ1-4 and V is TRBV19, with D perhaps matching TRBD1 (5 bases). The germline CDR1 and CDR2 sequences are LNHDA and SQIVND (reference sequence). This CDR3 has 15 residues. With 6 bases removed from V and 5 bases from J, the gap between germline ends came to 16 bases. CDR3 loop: CASSRRRDGNEKLFF. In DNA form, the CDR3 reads TGTGCCAGTAGCCGCCGCCGGGACGGCAATGAAAAACTGTTTTTT.

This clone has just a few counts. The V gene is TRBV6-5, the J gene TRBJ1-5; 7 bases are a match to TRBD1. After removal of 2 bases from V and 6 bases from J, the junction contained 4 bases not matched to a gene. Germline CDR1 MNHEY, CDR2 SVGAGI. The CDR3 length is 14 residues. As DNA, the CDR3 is TGTGCCAGCAGTTACCGACAGGGCGGTCAGCCCCAGCATTTT. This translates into CASSYRQGGQPQHF.

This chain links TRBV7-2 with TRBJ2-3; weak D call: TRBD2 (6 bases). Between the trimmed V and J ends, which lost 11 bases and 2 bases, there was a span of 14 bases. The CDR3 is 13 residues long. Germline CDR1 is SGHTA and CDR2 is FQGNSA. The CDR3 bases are TGTGCCGTCCGCCGGGGGACCACAGATACGCAGTATTTT. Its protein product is CAVRRGTTDTQYF.

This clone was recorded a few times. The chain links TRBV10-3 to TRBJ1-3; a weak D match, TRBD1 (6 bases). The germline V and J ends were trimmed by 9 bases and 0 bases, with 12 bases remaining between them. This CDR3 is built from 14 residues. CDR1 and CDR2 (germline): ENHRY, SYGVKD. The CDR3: CAIHTGSSGNTIYF. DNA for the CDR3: TGTGCCATACACACAGGGAGCTCTGGAAACACCATATATTTT.

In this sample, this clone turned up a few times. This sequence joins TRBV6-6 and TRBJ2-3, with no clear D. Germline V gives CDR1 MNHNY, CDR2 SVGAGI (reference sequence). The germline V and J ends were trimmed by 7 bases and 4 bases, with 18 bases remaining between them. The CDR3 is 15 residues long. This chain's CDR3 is CASNLPVGKSDTQYF. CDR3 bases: TGTGCCAGCAACCTCCCGGTGGGGAAATCAGATACGCAGTATTTT.